Shown below are 27 T cell receptor beta chains from a single sample sequenced in a study of blood T cell repertoires in COVID-19. Profiling relied on immunoSEQ multiplex PCR, and the TCRdb table lists in-frame clones only, not all of them. The table includes 120,000 or so clones, 70% to 90% detected once. Sequenced input: peripheral blood. These receptors all come from a human donor in a cohort sampled during active COVID-19.

The chain uses TRBV30 and TRBJ2-7; 7 bases fit TRBD1. Germline values: CDR1 GTSNPN, CDR2 SVGIG (reference sequence). J gave up 6 bases and V 4 bases, and 12 bases lay outside the gene matches. CDR3 length: 14 residues. The CDR3 reads CAWTGQLRGGEQYF. DNA of the CDR3: TGTGCCTGGACGGGACAGCTTAGAGGGGGCGAGCAGTACTTC. Full variable domain (rest looked up from reference TRBV30 and TRBJ2-7): SQTIHQWPATLVQPVGSPLSLECTVEGTSNPNLYWYRQAAGRGLQLLFYSVGIGQISSEVPQNLSASRPQDRQFILSSKKLLLSDSGFYLCAWTGQLRGGEQYFGPGTRLTVT.

In DNA form, the CDR3 reads TGTGCCACAAACCCGGGACAGGGCCGCGAGCAGTACTTC. This sequence encodes CATNPGQGREQYF. V gene TRBV2 combines with J gene TRBJ2-7; 9 bases are shared with TRBD1. After removal of 10 bases from V and 6 bases from J, the junction contained 10 bases not matched to a gene. In germline, CDR1 is SNHLY, CDR2 FYNNEI. CDR3 length: 13 amino acids.

CDR3 in amino acids: CAWSVMIGGIGGYTF. CDR3 DNA sequence: TGTGCCTGGAGTGTAATGATCGGGGGTATCGGTGGCTACACCTTC. The chain links TRBV30 to TRBJ1-2, with a possible D match to TRBD1 (5 bases). V dropped 0 bases and J dropped 7 bases, with 18 bases sitting between them. The CDR3 length is 15 residues. Germline V CDR1 and CDR2: GTSNPN, SVGIG (reference sequence).

The genes are TRBV9 and TRBJ2-5; D ambiguous. Germline V lookup: CDR1 SGDLS, CDR2 YYNGEE. This CDR3 is built from 14 residues. Trimming took off 3 bases at V and 3 bases at J, with 12 bases between the two ends. The CDR3 nucleotides read TGTGCCAGCAGCGAAGTAGGCAGCGAAGAGACCCAGTACTTC. This sequence encodes CASSEVGSEETQYF.

J is TRBJ2-1 and V is TRBV28, with 9 bases fitting TRBD2. The CDR3 is made up of 19 amino acids. Per germline, CDR1 MDHEN and CDR2 SYDVKM. Trimming at V came to 4 bases and at J to 0 bases, leaving 13 bases not matched to a gene. The CDR3 region has the DNA TGTGCCAGCAGTTCTCCAATTACTAGCGGGTTCAGCTCCTACAATGAGCAGTTCTTC. Protein product: CASSSPITSGFSSYNEQFF.

The V gene is TRBV18, the J gene TRBJ2-3; D not certain. Trimming shortened V by 2 bases and J by 0 bases, and 6 bases separated the two germline ends. The V gene's germline CDR1 is KGHSH and CDR2 LQKENI. The CDR3 has 14 residues. The chain's CDR3 is CASSPGPSTDTQYF. The CDR3 bases are TGTGCCAGCTCACCAGGGCCTAGCACAGATACGCAGTATTTT.

The gene calls are TRBV2 and TRBJ1-2, with unresolved D. Deletions cut 2 bases from V and 3 bases from J, with 13 bases between. CDR1 and CDR2 (germline): SNHLY, FYNNEI. This CDR3 contains 15 residues. Written as DNA, the CDR3 is TGTGCCAGCAGTGAACAGGAGGGCAGGTACTATGGCTACACCTTC. Translated, it gives CASSEQEGRYYGYTF.

The chain recombines TRBV9 with TRBJ2-3; TRBD2 aligns across 10 bases. The germline CDR1 and CDR2 sequences are SGDLS and YYNGEE. V was clipped by 6 bases and J by 0 bases; unmatched bases: 4. The CDR3 extends over 15 amino acids. The CDR3 loop is CASNGLAESTDTQYF. The CDR3 DNA reads TGTGCCAGCAACGGACTAGCGGAAAGCACAGATACGCAGTATTTT.

This clone was counted only a few times. The rearrangement joins TRBV9 to TRBJ1-5; D is perhaps TRBD1 (5 bases). The CDR3 has 15 residues. Per germline, CDR1 SGDLS and CDR2 YYNGEE. The ends were cut back, 3 bases at V and 0 bases at J, with 10 bases in the middle. The CDR3 spells CASSAGVYSNQPQHF. CDR3 nucleotide sequence: TGTGCCAGCAGCGCGGGGGTTTATAGCAATCAGCCCCAGCATTTT.

The chain carries TRBV9 and TRBJ1-3, with no clear D. Germline V lookup: CDR1 SGDLS, CDR2 YYNGEE. The CDR3 covers 14 residues. Trimming shortened V by 3 bases and J by 0 bases, and 7 bases separated the two germline ends. The CDR3 loop is CASSGPGSGNTIYF. CDR3 nucleotides: TGTGCCAGCAGCGGTCCAGGCTCTGGAAACACCATATATTTT.

This clone was counted a few times. The J gene is TRBJ2-4, the V gene TRBV7-9; 9 bases align to TRBD1. With V trimmed by 1 base and J by 0 bases, 4 bases remained unmatched. This CDR3 spans 17 amino acids. In germline, CDR1 is SEHNR, CDR2 FQNEAQ (reference sequence). The CDR3 nucleotides read TGTGCCAGCAGCTTAGGTCTGGACAGGGGAGCCAAAAACATTCAGTACTTC. The encoded protein is CASSLGLDRGAKNIQYF.

This sequence joins TRBV6-5 and TRBJ2-2; the match to TRBD1 covers 7 bases. CDR1 and CDR2 from the germline V gene are MNHEY and SVGAGI. This CDR3 has 14 residues. V lost 5 bases and J lost 4; bases outside the gene matches: 4. CDR3 protein: CASSRQGATGELFF. CDR3 coding DNA: TGTGCCAGCAGTCGACAGGGCGCCACCGGGGAGCTGTTTTTT.

This clone was recorded only once. This chain uses TRBV18 with TRBJ1-1, with 7 bases aligning to TRBD1. Germline assignment: CDR1 KGHSH and CDR2 LQKENI. The CDR3 covers 15 residues. V trimming: 1 base; J trimming: 1 base; junction bases outside the gene matches: 3. Written as DNA, the CDR3 is TGTGCCAGCTCACCACGTACAGGGGAGAACACTGAAGCTTTCTTT. It encodes CASSPRTGENTEAFF.

This clone was seen a handful of times. The rearrangement joins TRBV7-9 to TRBJ2-3; perhaps TRBD2 as D (6 bases). CDR1 is SEHNR, CDR2 FQNEAQ, per germline (reference sequence). The CDR3 has 17 residues. The V end lost 1 base, the J end lost 3 bases, and 17 bases lay between the germline ends. CDR3 coding DNA: TGTGCCAGCAGCTTAGAGGGAGGAGTAGCAGGGACAGATACGCAGTATTTT. Protein product: CASSLEGGVAGTDTQYF.

This sequence joins TRBV28 and TRBJ2-7, with TRBD2 matching over 11 bases. Per the germline V gene, CDR1 is MDHEN and CDR2 is SYDVKM. J lost 5 bases, V lost 5 bases, and 23 bases had no gene match. The CDR3 runs 20 residues. The DNA for the CDR3 is TGTGCCAGCAGTCCAGAGACGGGGGGTGGTAGCGGGAGGGCCGGTAACGAGCAGTACTTC. It is translated as CASSPETGGGSGRAGNEQYF.

This rearrangement joins TRBV11-2 to TRBJ2-7, with D possibly being TRBD1 (7 bases). The CDR3 length is 15 residues. CDR1 is SGHAT and CDR2 is FQNNGV in the germline V gene. Trimming pared 1 base from V and 3 bases from J, leaving 13 bases between. The CDR3 region is CASSLASRGDYEQYF. Here the CDR3 DNA reads TGTGCCAGCAGCTTAGCTAGCAGGGGGGACTACGAGCAGTACTTC.

The rearrangement joins TRBV11-2 to TRBJ2-7, with 10 bases matching TRBD1. From germline, CDR1 is SGHAT and CDR2 FQNNGV. This CDR3 has 13 amino acids. J lost 6 bases, V lost 6 bases, and 5 bases had no gene match. The CDR3 spells CASSSTGGSEQYF. In nucleotides, the CDR3 is TGTGCCAGCAGTTCGACAGGGGGCAGCGAGCAGTACTTC.

There are a few counts of this clone. The chain couples TRBV3-1 (or the pseudogene TRBV3-2) to TRBJ1-1, with a possible D match to TRBD1 (6 bases). V was shortened by 5 bases and J by 9 bases, with 19 bases between the two germline ends. The CDR3 covers 14 residues. Per germline, CDR1 LGHDT and CDR2 YNNKEL (reference sequence). The CDR3 DNA is TGTGCCAGCAGCATCACCACCAGGGGAAGAAAAGCTTTCTTT. Amino acid sequence: CASSITTRGRKAFF.

This chain links TRBV7-2 with TRBJ2-2; D ambiguous. With 2 bases removed from V and 4 bases from J, the gap between germline ends came to 5 bases. The CDR3 runs to 13 residues. From germline, CDR1 is SGHTA and CDR2 FQGNSA. Here the CDR3 reads CASSLQSTGELFF. The CDR3 DNA sequence: TGTGCCAGCAGCTTACAGTCCACCGGGGAGCTGTTTTTT.

V usage is TRBV27 and J usage is TRBJ2-1; D is perhaps TRBD1 (6 bases). Trimming pared 0 bases from V and 2 bases from J, leaving 8 bases between. There are 15 residues in the CDR3. Germline loops: CDR1 MNHEY, CDR2 SMNVEV (reference sequence). Here the CDR3 reads CASSLSRTAYNEQFF. In DNA, the CDR3 is TGTGCCAGCAGTTTATCCCGGACAGCCTACAATGAGCAGTTCTTC.

Here the CDR3 DNA reads TGTGCCAGTAGTAGGGCGGGACTACAACACAATGAGCAGTTCTTC. Translated: CASSRAGLQHNEQFF. The rearrangement links TRBV19 to TRBJ2-1; TRBD2 matches 7 bases. With 4 bases clipped from V and 5 bases from J, the junction kept 8 bases outside the gene matches. CDR1 is LNHDA and CDR2 is SQIVND in the germline V gene (reference sequence). CDR3 length equals 15 residues. The full variable domain, completed using reference TRBV19 and TRBJ2-1, is DGGITQSPKYLFRKEGQNVTLSCEQNLNHDAMYWYRQDPGQGLRLIYYSQIVNDFQKGDIAEGYSVSREKKESFPLTVTSAQKNPTAFYLCASSRAGLQHNEQFFGPGTRLTVL.

V gene TRBV5-1 combines with J gene TRBJ1-4; TRBD1 aligns across 7 bases. The CDR3 runs to 14 residues. V trimming: 5 bases; J trimming: 5 bases; junction bases outside the gene matches: 6. Germline lookup yields CDR1 SGHRS and CDR2 YFSETQ. Here the CDR3 reads CASSVGQMNEKLFF. The CDR3 nucleotides read TGCGCCAGCAGTGTGGGACAGATGAATGAAAAACTGTTTTTT.

The chain employs TRBV10-3 and TRBJ2-1, with 9 bases lining up with TRBD1. From germline, CDR1 is ENHRY and CDR2 SYGVKD. With 0 bases clipped from V and 9 bases from J, the junction kept 9 bases outside the gene matches. CDR3 length: 16 residues. This CDR3 is CAISESGGQGTSEQFF. In DNA, the CDR3 is TGTGCCATCAGTGAGTCGGGGGGACAGGGAACGAGTGAGCAGTTCTTC.

This clone appeared a few times. V usage is TRBV7-9 and J usage is TRBJ1-6; 7 nucleotides line up with TRBD1. The CDR3 is 15 residues long. CDR1 and CDR2 (germline): SEHNR, FQNEAQ (reference sequence). Losses at the gene ends were 6 bases for V and 9 bases for J; bases not matched to a gene: 11. DNA of the CDR3: TGTGCCAGCAGGGGTACAGGGGATCTGGCTTCACCCCTCCACTTT. Translated: CASRGTGDLASPLHF. Together with reference TRBV7-9 and TRBJ1-6, the CDR3 gives the full variable domain: DTGVSQNPRHKITKRGQNVTFRCDPISEHNRLYWYRQTLGQGPEFLTYFQNEAQLEKSRLLSDRFSAERPKGSFSTLEIQRTEQGDSAMYLCASRGTGDLASPLHFGNGTRLTVT.

With regard to this clone: At one end, the junction sequence differs from germline, possibly due to a read error. The genes are TRBV7-3 and TRBJ2-3; the D gene is possibly TRBD1 (7 bases). The CDR3 has 14 amino acids. Germline CDR1 and CDR2: SGHTA and FQGTGA. The CDR3 is CASSITGEADTQYF. The CDR3 nucleotides are TGTGCCAGCAGCATAACAGGGGAGGCAGATACGCAGTATTTT.

The rearrangement uses TRBV4-1 and TRBJ1-1; 7 nucleotides agree with TRBD1. CDR1 and CDR2 (germline): MGHRA, YSYEKL. This CDR3 has 15 residues. Trimming removed 4 bases from V and 3 bases from J; junction bases left unmatched: 8. The CDR3 coding sequence is TGCGCCAGCAGCCCTGGTTCCGGGACAGACACTGAAGCTTTCTTT. This encodes CASSPGSGTDTEAFF.

V usage is TRBV4-1 and J usage is TRBJ1-2, with D hard to call. Germline V gene sequence: CDR1 MGHRA, CDR2 YSYEKL. The CDR3 length is 15 residues. V shed 3 bases and J shed 0 bases, with 11 bases lying between them. Here the CDR3 reads CASSQEPGANYGYTF. The CDR3 DNA follows: TGCGCCAGCAGCCAGGAGCCGGGAGCTAACTATGGCTACACCTTC.